The clone carrying this T cell receptor (beta chain) was seen a handful of times. J gave up 0 bases and V 4 bases, and 5 bases lay outside the gene matches. CDR1 SGHTS and CDR2 YDEGEE come from the germline V gene. The CDR3 runs 17 residues. The data stem from a study of beta chain features in type 1 diabetes. Every isolated RNA sample was fully reverse transcribed, so sequencing captured expressed TCRB transcripts. Generated by immunoSEQ multiplex PCR, the TCRdb table keeps only in-frame clones and is missing some. The data hold fewer than 250,000 clones, with roughly 14% observed a single time. Input material: naive CD4+ T cells from blood. This clonotype originated in a woman aged 40 to 55 in good health. V gene TRBV5-8 combines with J gene TRBJ2-6; 9 positions agree with TRBD1. The CDR3 loop reads CASSRTGASSGANVLTF. In DNA, the CDR3 is TGTGCCAGCAGCCGGACAGGGGCCAGCTCTGGGGCCAACGTCCTGACTTTC.